This T cell receptor beta chain was obtained from a study of monozygotic twins with cystic fibrosis. The overall study: Library input was three micrograms of fragmented DNA, with roughly 14 PCR cycles. General study results and limits: The repertoire was suggested to be naive-dominated, clonality median about 0.01. Monozygotic CF twins shared more identical nucleotide clonotypes than unrelated patients. V usage most resembled the co-twin in 13 of 16 pairs.

Worth noting for this clone: Antigen unknown.

Trimming cost V 2 bases and J 0 bases, with 11 bases left between them. Germline values: CDR1 SGDLS, CDR2 YYNGEE. There are 16 residues in the CDR3. Sequencing was performed with immunoSEQ multiplex PCR; in TCRdb, only in-frame clones are kept and a portion is missing. The data contain about 36,000 clones, 75% to 90% of them seen just once; the ten biggest clones take up roughly 1.5%. The sequencing sample was made of blood. The rearrangement joins TRBV9 to TRBJ2-2, with D tentatively TRBD1 or TRBD2 (5 bases each). The TCR originated in a girl aged 2 to 9 with cystic fibrosis. CDR3 loop: CASSVAGASNTGELFF. CDR3 nucleotide sequence: TGTGCCAGCAGCGTCGCCGGGGCTTCGAACACCGGGGAGCTGTTTTTT.